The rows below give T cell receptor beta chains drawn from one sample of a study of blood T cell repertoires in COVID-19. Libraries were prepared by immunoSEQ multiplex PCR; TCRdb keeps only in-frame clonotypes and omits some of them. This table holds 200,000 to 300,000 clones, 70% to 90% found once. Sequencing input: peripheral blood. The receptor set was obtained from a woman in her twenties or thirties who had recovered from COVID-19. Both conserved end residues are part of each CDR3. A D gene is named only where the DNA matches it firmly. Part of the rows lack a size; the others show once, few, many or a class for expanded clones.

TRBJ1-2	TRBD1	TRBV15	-	CATSRDIGDRGYGYTF	TGTGCCACCAGCAGAGATATTGGGGACAGGGGCTATGGCTACACCTTC
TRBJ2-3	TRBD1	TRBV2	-	CASQGALLDTQYF	TGTGCCAGCCAGGGGGCGCTTTTGGATACGCAGTATTTT
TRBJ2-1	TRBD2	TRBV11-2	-	CASSLYAGGGNEQFF	TGTGCCAGCAGCTTATATGCGGGGGGCGGGAATGAGCAGTTCTTC
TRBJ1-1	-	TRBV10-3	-	CATTGGGTEAFF	TGTGCCACCACGGGAGGGGGCACTGAAGCTTTCTTT
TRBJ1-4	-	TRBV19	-	CASSFPRGTNEKLFF	TGTGCCAGTAGTTTCCCTCGGGGGACTAATGAAAAACTGTTTTTT
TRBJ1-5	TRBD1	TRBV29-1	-	CSVRTGEQPQHF	TGCAGCGTCCGGACAGGGGAACAGCCCCAGCATTTT
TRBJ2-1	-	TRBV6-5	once	CASRQDTNLYNEQFF	TGTGCCAGCAGACAGGACACAAACCTTTACAATGAGCAGTTCTTC
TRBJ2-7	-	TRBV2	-	CASSVDSTNYEQYF	TGTGCCAGCAGTGTTGACAGCACAAACTACGAGCAGTACTTC
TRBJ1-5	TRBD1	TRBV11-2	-	CASSLGGQGNQPQHF	TGTGCCAGCAGCTTGGGGGGACAGGGCAATCAGCCCCAGCATTTT
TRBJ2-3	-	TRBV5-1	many	CASSSGVVGTDTQYF	TGCGCCAGCAGCTCGGGGGTTGTGGGCACAGATACGCAGTATTTT
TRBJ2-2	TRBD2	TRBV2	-	CASSEGSPGGGELFF	TGTGCCAGCAGTGAAGGATCCCCGGGAGGAGGGGAGCTGTTTTTT
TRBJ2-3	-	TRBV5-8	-	CASSQDSTDTQYF	TGTGCCAGCAGCCAGGACTCCACAGATACGCAGTATTTT
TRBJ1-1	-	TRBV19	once	CASSTGIMNTEAFF	TGTGCCAGTAGCACGGGAATAATGAACACTGAAGCTTTCTTT
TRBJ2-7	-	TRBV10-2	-	CARPGHSRYEQYF	TGCGCCAGACCGGGACACTCTCGCTACGAGCAGTACTTC
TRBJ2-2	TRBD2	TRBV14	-	CASSQPKTSVNTGELFF	TGTGCCAGCAGCCAACCAAAGACTAGCGTGAACACCGGGGAGCTGTTTTTT
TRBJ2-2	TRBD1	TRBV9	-	CASSVVGTALNTGELFF	TGTGCCAGCAGCGTAGTTGGGACAGCACTTAACACCGGGGAGCTGTTTTTT
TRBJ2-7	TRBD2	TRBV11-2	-	CASSLLVRTSGGDYEQYF	TGTGCCAGCAGCTTACTGGTCAGGACTAGCGGGGGGGACTACGAGCAGTACTTC
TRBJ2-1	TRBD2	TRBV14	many	CASSPTSGGANEQFF	TGTGCCAGCAGCCCAACTAGCGGGGGGGCCAATGAGCAGTTCTTC
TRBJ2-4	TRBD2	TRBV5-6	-	CASSFRTSGNIAKNIQYF	TGTGCCAGCAGCTTCCGGACTAGCGGGAATATAGCCAAAAACATTCAGTACTTC
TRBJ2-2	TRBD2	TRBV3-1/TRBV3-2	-	CASSQRGDTGELFF	TGTGCCAGCAGCCAGCGGGGGGACACCGGGGAGCTGTTTTTT
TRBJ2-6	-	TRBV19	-	CASSMVLSGANVLTF	TGTGCCAGTAGTATGGTGCTATCTGGGGCCAACGTCCTGACTTTC
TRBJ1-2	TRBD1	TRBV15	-	CATSRVGGQGNYGYTF	TGTGCCACCAGCAGAGTGGGAGGACAGGGGAACTATGGCTACACCTTC
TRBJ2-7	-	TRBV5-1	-	CASSLQQGAVNEQYF	TGCGCCAGCAGCCTACAACAGGGAGCTGTTAACGAGCAGTACTTC
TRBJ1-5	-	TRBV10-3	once	CAISGISNQPQHF	TGTGCCATCTCCGGGATTAGCAATCAGCCCCAGCATTTT
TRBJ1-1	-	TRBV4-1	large	CASSQDRSFGGTEAFF	TGCGCCAGCAGCCAAGACAGGTCCTTTGGAGGCACTGAAGCTTTCTTT
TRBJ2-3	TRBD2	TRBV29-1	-	CSVVGGAGIGSTDTQYF	TGCAGCGTTGTCGGGGGGGCGGGTATTGGTAGCACAGATACGCAGTATTTT
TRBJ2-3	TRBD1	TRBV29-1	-	CSVSGGTDTQYF	TGCAGCGTCTCAGGGGGAACAGATACGCAGTATTTT
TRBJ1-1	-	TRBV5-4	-	CASSPTPGNTEAFF	TGTGCCAGCAGCCCCACCCCCGGGAACACTGAAGCTTTCTTT
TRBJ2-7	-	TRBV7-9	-	CASSLGGGTEQYF	TGTGCCAGCAGCTTAGGTGGAGGGACCGAGCAGTACTTC
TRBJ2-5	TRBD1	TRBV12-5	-	CASGLGAGGETQYF	TGTGCTAGTGGTTTGGGGGCAGGGGGAGAGACCCAGTACTTC
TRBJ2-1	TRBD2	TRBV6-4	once	CASSVGLAGDSYNEQFF	TGTGCCAGCAGTGTGGGACTAGCGGGCGATTCCTACAATGAGCAGTTCTTC
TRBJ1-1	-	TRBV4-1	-	CASSPGNTEAFF	TGCGCCAGCAGTCCAGGGAACACTGAAGCTTTCTTT
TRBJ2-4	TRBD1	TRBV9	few	CASSVGDREGKNIQYF	TGTGCCAGCAGCGTAGGGGACAGGGAGGGGAAAAACATTCAGTACTTC
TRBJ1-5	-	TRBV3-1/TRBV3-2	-	CASSQDRGQPQHF	TGTGCCAGCAGCCAAGATCGCGGTCAGCCCCAGCATTTT
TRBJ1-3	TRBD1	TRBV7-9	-	CASSPSDRGGNTIYF	TGTGCCAGCAGCCCGTCAGACAGGGGCGGAAACACCATATATTTT
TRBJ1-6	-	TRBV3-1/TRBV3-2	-	CASSHWQETSPLHF	TGTGCCAGCAGCCATTGGCAGGAAACTTCACCCCTCCACTTT
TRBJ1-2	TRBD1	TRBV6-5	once	CASRHEQGSYGYTF	TGTGCCAGCAGGCACGAACAGGGGTCATATGGCTACACCTTC
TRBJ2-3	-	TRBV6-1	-	CASSADWNTFTDTQYF	TGTGCCAGCAGTGCCGACTGGAACACTTTCACAGATACGCAGTATTTT
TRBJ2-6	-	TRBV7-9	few	CASSLMGSGANVLTF	TGTGCCAGCAGCTTAATGGGCAGTGGGGCCAACGTCCTGACTTTC
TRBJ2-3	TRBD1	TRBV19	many	CASSITGGTDTQYF	TGTGCCAGTAGTATAACAGGGGGGACAGATACGCAGTATTTT
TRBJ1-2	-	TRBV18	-	CASSPRGEGYTF	TGTGCCAGCTCACCCCGGGGAGAAGGCTACACCTTC
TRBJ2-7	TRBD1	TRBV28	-	CASSAPGQGNEQYF	TGTGCCAGCAGTGCACCGGGACAGGGGAACGAGCAGTACTTC
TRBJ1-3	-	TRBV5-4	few	CASSSGQELSGNTIYF	TGTGCCAGCAGCTCGGGACAAGAACTCTCTGGAAACACCATATATTTT
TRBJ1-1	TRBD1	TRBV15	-	CATSRDRGRGGDTEAFF	TGTGCCACCAGCAGAGATAGGGGGCGGGGTGGTGACACTGAAGCTTTCTTT
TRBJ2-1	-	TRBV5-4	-	CASSFPGLEQFF	TGTGCCAGCAGCTTTCCAGGCTTGGAGCAGTTCTTC
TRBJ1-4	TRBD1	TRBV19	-	CASNPSLRGVEKLFF	TGTGCCAGTAATCCCTCCCTCAGGGGGGTTGAAAAACTGTTTTTT
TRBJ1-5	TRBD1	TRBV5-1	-	CASKETGGADQPQHF	TGCGCCAGCAAAGAGACAGGGGGCGCAGATCAGCCCCAGCATTTT
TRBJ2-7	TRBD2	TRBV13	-	CASSLGLAGTEQYF	TGTGCCAGCAGCTTAGGACTAGCGGGGACCGAGCAGTACTTC
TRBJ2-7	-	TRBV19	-	CASSHFGGSNYEQYF	TGTGCCAGTAGTCACTTTGGGGGCTCGAACTACGAGCAGTACTTC
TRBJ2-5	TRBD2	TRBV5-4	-	CASSERGGRWETQYF	TGTGCCAGCAGCGAGCGGGGGGGCCGGTGGGAGACCCAGTACTTC
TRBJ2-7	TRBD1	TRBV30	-	CAWSSPGTGYEQYF	TGTGCCTGGAGTTCTCCCGGGACAGGCTACGAGCAGTACTTC
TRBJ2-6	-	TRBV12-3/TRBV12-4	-	CASSSSGANVLTF	TGTGCCAGCTCCTCGTCCGGGGCCAACGTCCTGACTTTC
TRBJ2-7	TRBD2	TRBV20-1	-	CSASSSQRGVRDEQYF	TGCAGTGCTAGTTCTTCTCAGCGGGGGGTTCGGGACGAGCAGTACTTC
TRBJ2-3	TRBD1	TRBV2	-	CASSEWAGGADTQYF	TGTGCCAGCAGTGAATGGGCAGGGGGCGCAGATACGCAGTATTTT